Reported below is one TCR beta chain. The donors, all healthy, were Caucasians living in Russia, aged about 6 to 100. A J-beta primer mix and a sample-barcoded 5' primer were used in a second PCR of about 7 to 12 cycles. TCRdb used MiXCR to reprocess the 5' RACE reads, holding one entry per CDR3 protein. This table holds about 780,000 distinct CDR3 sequences, around 50% found once. This record comes from a study of blood T cells in healthy people across ages. The CDR3 loop spans 15 amino acids. Trimming took 2 bases from V and 5 from J, leaving 12 bases between them. From germline, CDR1 is SGHVS and CDR2 FNYEAQ.

Sequencing was performed on blood. J is TRBJ2-2 and V is TRBV7-6; D gene uncertain. The source is a man older than 75 in good health. The CDR3 reads CASSLIGDGTGELFF. DNA for the CDR3: TGTGCCAGCAGCTTAATTGGAGACGGAACCGGGGAGCTGTTTTTT.